This entry lists 25 T cell receptor beta chains sequenced from one sample in a study of T cell repertoires in cytomegalovirus infection. Via MiXCR, TCRdb re-called the reads, giving one row per CDR3 protein. The top ten hold roughly half of the sample, which has some 240,000 distinct CDR3 sequences, approximately 15% seen once. The specimen was CD8+ T cells from PBMCs. The receptors originated from a human donor in good health (CMV status not recorded). Some clones in this sample may be carry-over from other donors' samples.

CDR3 DNA sequence: TGTGCCAGTTTAAGGCTCCTCGTATCAACCTACGAGCAGTACTTC. Translated: CASLRLLVSTYEQYF. V usage is TRBV2 and J usage is TRBJ2-7; no definite D call. Germline V gives CDR1 SNHLY, CDR2 FYNNEI. Deletions cut 9 bases from V and 2 bases from J, with 20 bases between. This CDR3 has 15 residues.

This clonotype was counted ten times or more. This chain connects TRBV12-3 or TRBV12-4 to TRBJ2-3, with 7 nucleotides matching TRBD2. CDR3 length equals 14 residues. V lost 6 bases and J lost 0; bases outside the gene matches: 3. This CDR3 reads CASSSGTSTDTQYF. CDR3 DNA: TGTGCCAGCAGCAGCGGGACGAGCACAGATACGCAGTATTTT.

The chain joins TRBV7-6 to TRBJ1-1; TRBD1 agrees at 10 bases. There are 17 residues in the CDR3. The V gene's germline CDR1 is SGHVS and CDR2 FNYEAQ. The junction had 11 bases not matched to a gene; V was cut back by 5 bases and J by 2 bases. CDR3 in amino acids: CASSSAGTGAVNTEAFF. The CDR3 nucleotides read TGTGCCAGCAGCAGTGCAGGGACAGGGGCTGTTAACACTGAAGCTTTCTTT.

This clonotype was observed many times. This sequence joins TRBV7-9 and TRBJ1-5; perhaps TRBD1 as D (5 bases). The CDR3 has 16 residues. Germline CDR1 SEHNR, CDR2 FQNEAQ (reference sequence). V was cut by 1 base and J by 1 base, with 11 bases left in between. In DNA form, the CDR3 reads TGTGCCAGCAGCTTAGGGTTCGGGGGGAGCAATCAGCCCCAGCATTTT. This encodes CASSLGFGGSNQPQHF. Using reference TRBV7-9 and TRBJ1-5 for the parts outside the CDR3, the full variable domain is DTGVSQNPRHKITKRGQNVTFRCDPISEHNRLYWYRQTLGQGPEFLTYFQNEAQLEKSRLLSDRFSAERPKGSFSTLEIQRTEQGDSAMYLCASSLGFGGSNQPQHFGDGTRLSIL.

This clonotype was seen at least ten times. The CDR3 DNA reads as TGTGCCAGCAGCCCTGGCTCCCTCCCTCCCTACGAGCAGTACTTC. Translating gives CASSPGSLPPYEQYF. The chain joins TRBV4-2 to TRBJ2-7; no definite D call. The ends were cut back, 4 bases at V and 2 bases at J, with 15 bases in the middle. CDR1 and CDR2 (germline): LGHNA, YNFKEQ. CDR3 length: 15 amino acids.

The sample holds a few counts of this clonotype. J is TRBJ2-3 and V is TRBV29-1, with D possibly matching TRBD2 (6 bases). Trimming removed 6 bases from V and 2 bases from J, with 12 bases in between. The CDR3 extends over 13 amino acids. Germline V gene sequence: CDR1 SQVTM, CDR2 ANQGSEA. The CDR3 loop is CSVVAGFTDTQYF. CDR3 DNA: TGCAGCGTGGTGGCGGGGTTCACAGATACGCAGTATTTT.

In its sample, this clonotype was seen a few times. V gene TRBV4-2 combines with J gene TRBJ2-7, with 10 bases lining up with TRBD2. The CDR3 runs to 15 residues. With 3 bases clipped from V and 4 bases from J, the junction kept 6 bases outside the gene matches. CDR1 is LGHNA and CDR2 is YNFKEQ in the germline V gene. For the CDR3, the DNA is TGTGCCAGCAGCCAGGGACCTAGCGGGGGTTACGAGCAGTACTTC. The encoded protein is CASSQGPSGGYEQYF.

CDR3: CASSAGGGISPYEQYF. The CDR3 bases are TGTGCCAGCAGCGCCGGGGGGGGTATAAGTCCCTACGAGCAGTACTTC. This chain connects TRBV9 to TRBJ2-7, with TRBD2 matching over 8 bases. From germline, CDR1 is SGDLS and CDR2 YYNGEE. This CDR3 comprises 16 residues. Trimming took 3 bases from V and 2 from J; bases not matched to a gene: 10.

The CDR3 reads CASSFFPGRKKRDYGYTF. In DNA form, the CDR3 reads TGTGCCAGCAGTTTTTTCCCGGGAAGAAAAAAACGGGACTATGGCTACACCTTC. The chain combines TRBV12-3 or TRBV12-4 with TRBJ1-2; D not resolved. The ends were cut back, 3 bases at V and 3 bases at J, with 23 bases in the middle. CDR3 size: 18 residues.

This clonotype was counted ten times or more. The chain carries TRBV7-2 and TRBJ2-3; D remains unclear. V lost 4 bases and J 5 bases, leaving 19 bases between the germline ends. Germline V gene sequence: CDR1 SGHTA, CDR2 FQGNSA. The CDR3 consists of 16 residues. The CDR3 DNA sequence: TGTGCCAGCAGCTCACCGAGTAGTAGAATCGAAGATACGCAGTATTTT. Protein product: CASSSPSSRIEDTQYF.

The V gene is TRBV19, the J gene TRBJ2-4; no clear D gene. The CDR3 covers 12 residues. Germline V gives CDR1 LNHDA, CDR2 SQIVND (reference sequence). The DNA of the CDR3 is TGTGTCACCGAGGAAGGTCCGAACATTCAGTACTTC. Translated: CVTEEGPNIQYF.

The chain recombines TRBV20-1 with TRBJ2-1, with no clear D. Trimming cost V 1 base and J 8 bases, with 9 bases left between them. Germline CDR1 is DFQATT and CDR2 is SNEGSKA (reference sequence). The CDR3 loop spans 12 amino acids. This CDR3 is CSARVARYEQFF. Written as DNA, the CDR3 is TGCAGTGCTAGAGTGGCTAGGTATGAGCAGTTCTTC.

This chain joins TRBV19 and TRBJ1-2; D is unresolved. CDR1 LNHDA and CDR2 SQIVND come from the germline V gene (reference sequence). Trimming pared 7 bases from V and 4 bases from J, leaving 19 bases between. This CDR3 spans 15 amino acids. For the CDR3, the DNA is TGTGCCAGTAACGCCCCACGGGCAGATTCCTATGGCTACACCTTC. Translating gives CASNAPRADSYGYTF. The full variable domain, with the rest looked up from reference TRBV19 and TRBJ1-2, is DGGITQSPKYLFRKEGQNVTLSCEQNLNHDAMYWYRQDPGQGLRLIYYSQIVNDFQKGDIAEGYSVSREKKESFPLTVTSAQKNPTAFYLCASNAPRADSYGYTFGSGTRLTVV.

The chain links TRBV10-2 to TRBJ2-6, with a possible D match to TRBD2 (7 bases). Between the trimmed V and J ends, which lost 6 bases and 9 bases, there was a span of 12 bases. CDR3 length: 13 amino acids. Germline values: CDR1 WSHSY, CDR2 SAAADI. CDR3 in amino acids: CASRPGEGNVLTF. The CDR3 DNA is TGCGCCAGCAGGCCAGGGGAGGGCAACGTCCTGACTTTC.

This clonotype came up a few times. V is TRBV7-9 and J is TRBJ2-1; no reliable D call. The CDR3 has 13 residues. Germline V CDR1 and CDR2: SEHNR, FQNEAQ (reference sequence). V shed 7 bases and J shed 5 bases, with 12 bases lying between them. The CDR3 is CASNKPQNNEQFF. DNA for the CDR3: TGTGCCAGCAACAAACCCCAAAACAATGAGCAGTTCTTC.

At least ten counts were recorded for this clonotype. The chain uses TRBV20-1 and TRBJ1-1; D possibly corresponds to TRBD1 (6 bases). This CDR3 contains 17 residues. Germline CDR1 reads DFQATT; CDR2 reads SNEGSKA (reference sequence). V lost 2 bases to trimming and J lost 4 bases, with 23 bases between them. CDR3 region: CSARRPNTDRGPTEAFF. DNA of the CDR3: TGCAGTGCTAGAAGGCCAAACACGGACAGAGGACCCACTGAAGCTTTCTTT.

The V gene is TRBV6-2 or TRBV6-3, the J gene TRBJ2-7, with D possibly matching TRBD2 (5 bases). CDR1 is MNHEY and CDR2 is SVGEGT in the germline V gene. There are 13 residues in the CDR3. Between the trimmed V and J ends, which lost 2 bases and 6 bases, there was a span of 11 bases. Written as DNA, the CDR3 is TGTGCCAGCAGTTACGGAGCGGAACGCGAGCAGTACTTC. As protein: CASSYGAEREQYF.

This clonotype was counted between two and nine times. The V call is TRBV28, the J call TRBJ2-7; 11 bases agree with TRBD2. Germline-derived CDR1 and CDR2 are MDHEN and SYDVKM. This CDR3 region has 15 residues. After removal of 3 bases from V and 5 bases from J, the junction contained 6 bases not matched to a gene. The CDR3 loop reads CASSFGTSGVNEQYF. The CDR3 bases are TGTGCCAGCAGTTTCGGGACTAGCGGCGTCAACGAGCAGTACTTC.

This clonotype showed up many times. The rearrangement links TRBV6-5 to TRBJ2-3; the match to TRBD2 covers 11 bases. CDR1 and CDR2 (germline): MNHEY, SVGAGI. The V gene end was trimmed by 2 bases and the J gene end by 3 bases; junction bases not matched to a gene: 4. There are 16 residues in the CDR3. In DNA, the CDR3 is TGTGCCAGCAGTTACGGGCTAGCGGGGGGTACAGATACGCAGTATTTT. It yields the protein CASSYGLAGGTDTQYF.

This chain links TRBV28 with TRBJ2-7, with 11 bases identical to TRBD1. Germline CDR1 reads MDHEN; CDR2 reads SYDVKM. V lost 6 bases, J lost 4 bases, and 8 bases stayed unmatched. The CDR3 consists of 15 residues. This CDR3 is CASRPGQGETYEQYF. The CDR3 DNA sequence: TGTGCCAGCAGGCCGGGACAGGGGGAGACGTACGAGCAGTACTTC.

The chain uses TRBV29-1 and TRBJ2-7; 8 bases agree with TRBD1. Trimming removed 6 bases from V and 3 bases from J; junction bases left unmatched: 7. Germline-derived CDR1 and CDR2 are SQVTM and ANQGSEA. This CDR3 contains 13 residues. The CDR3 sequence: CSVGTGRSYEQYF. DNA for the CDR3: TGCAGCGTAGGGACAGGTAGGAGCTACGAGCAGTACTTC.

This clonotype showed up just a few times. The chain links TRBV13 to TRBJ1-6; 8 bases are a match to TRBD1. After removal of 6 bases from V and 7 bases from J, the junction contained 8 bases not matched to a gene. Looked up from germline, CDR1 is PRHDT and CDR2 is FYEKMQ (reference sequence). CDR3 length: 15 amino acids. The CDR3, as DNA: TGTGCCAGCAGGGGGGGACAGGACCCCAATTCACCCCTCCACTTT. Translating gives CASRGGQDPNSPLHF.

The chain carries TRBV4-2 and TRBJ2-3; 8 nucleotides agree with TRBD2. The CDR3 has 16 residues. Germline V CDR1 and CDR2: LGHNA, YNFKEQ. After removal of 0 bases from V and 0 bases from J, the junction contained 2 bases not matched to a gene. The CDR3 reads CASSQEERGSTDTQYF. The CDR3 nucleotides are TGTGCCAGCAGCCAAGAGGAGCGGGGGAGCACAGATACGCAGTATTTT.

This clonotype was seen a few times. The V call is TRBV12-3 or TRBV12-4, the J call TRBJ1-2; 8 nucleotides agree with TRBD1. The CDR3 sequence is 13 residues long. V was clipped by 5 bases and J by 8 bases; unmatched bases: 7. Written as DNA, the CDR3 is TGTGCCAGCAGTCACAGGGGGTTGATCGGCTACACCTTC. Its protein product is CASSHRGLIGYTF.

CDR3 sequence (DNA): TGTGCCAGCAGCTTTTCTCCCAGCAATCAGCCCCAGCATTTT. Its translation is CASSFSPSNQPQHF. The J gene is TRBJ1-5, the V gene TRBV7-9; unclear D gene. The CDR3 length is 14 residues. Germline values: CDR1 SEHNR, CDR2 FQNEAQ (reference sequence). The V gene lost 3 bases and the J gene lost 1 base, with 7 bases spanning the gap.